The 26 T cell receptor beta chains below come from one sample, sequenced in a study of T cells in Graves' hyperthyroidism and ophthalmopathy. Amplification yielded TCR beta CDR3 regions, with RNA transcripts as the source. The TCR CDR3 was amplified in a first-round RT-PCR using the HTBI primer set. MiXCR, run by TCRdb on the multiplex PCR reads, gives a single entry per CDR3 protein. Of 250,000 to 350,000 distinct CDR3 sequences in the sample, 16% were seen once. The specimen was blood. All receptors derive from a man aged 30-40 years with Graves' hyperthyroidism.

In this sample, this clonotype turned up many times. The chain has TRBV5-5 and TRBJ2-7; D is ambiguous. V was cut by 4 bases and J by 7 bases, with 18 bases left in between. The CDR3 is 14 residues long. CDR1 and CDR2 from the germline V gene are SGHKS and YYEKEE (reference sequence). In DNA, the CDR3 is TGTGCCAGCAGCCCTACAGACGAACGCTGGGAGCAGTACTTC. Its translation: CASSPTDERWEQYF.

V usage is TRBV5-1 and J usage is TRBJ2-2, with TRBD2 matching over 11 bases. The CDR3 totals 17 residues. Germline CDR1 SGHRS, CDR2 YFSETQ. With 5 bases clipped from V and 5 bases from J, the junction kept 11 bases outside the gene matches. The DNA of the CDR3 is TGCGCCAGCAGACCCCGACTAGCGGGGACTAGGACCGGGGAGCTGTTTTTT. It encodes CASRPRLAGTRTGELFF. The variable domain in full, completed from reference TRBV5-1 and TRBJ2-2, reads KAGVTQTPRYLIKTRGQQVTLSCSPISGHRSVSWYQQTPGQGLQFLFEYFSETQRNKGNFPGRFSGRQFSNSRSEMNVSTLELGDSALYLCASRPRLAGTRTGELFFGEGSRLTVL.

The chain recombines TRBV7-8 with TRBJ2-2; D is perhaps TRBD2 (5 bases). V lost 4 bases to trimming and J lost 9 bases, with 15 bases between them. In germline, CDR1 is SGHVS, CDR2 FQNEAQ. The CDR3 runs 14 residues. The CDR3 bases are TGTGCCAGCAGCTCCGGAGCCCGGGGTAGGGAGCTGTTTTTT. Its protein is CASSSGARGRELFF.

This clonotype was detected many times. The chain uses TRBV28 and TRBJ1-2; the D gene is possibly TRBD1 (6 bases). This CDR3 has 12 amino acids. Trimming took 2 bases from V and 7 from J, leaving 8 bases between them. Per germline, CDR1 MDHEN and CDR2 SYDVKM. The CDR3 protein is CASSLGGVGYTF. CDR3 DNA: TGTGCCAGCAGTTTAGGGGGCGTTGGCTACACCTTC.

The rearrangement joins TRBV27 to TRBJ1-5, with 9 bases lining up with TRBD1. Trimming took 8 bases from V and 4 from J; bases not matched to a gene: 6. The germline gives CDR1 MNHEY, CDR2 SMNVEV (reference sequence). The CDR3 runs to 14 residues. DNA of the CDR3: TGTGCCAGCGGAAACAGGGGGCTGAATCAGCCCCAGCATTTT. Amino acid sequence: CASGNRGLNQPQHF.

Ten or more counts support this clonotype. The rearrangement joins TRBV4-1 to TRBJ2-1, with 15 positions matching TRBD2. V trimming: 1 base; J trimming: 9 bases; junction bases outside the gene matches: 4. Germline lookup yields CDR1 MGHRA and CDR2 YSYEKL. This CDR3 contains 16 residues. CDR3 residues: CASSQAGLAGGIEQFF. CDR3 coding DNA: TGCGCCAGCAGCCAAGCCGGACTAGCGGGAGGGATTGAGCAGTTCTTC.

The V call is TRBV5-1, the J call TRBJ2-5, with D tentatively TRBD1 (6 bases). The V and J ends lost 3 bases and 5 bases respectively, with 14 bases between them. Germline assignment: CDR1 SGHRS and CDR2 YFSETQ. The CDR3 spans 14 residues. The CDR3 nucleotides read TGCGCCAGCAGCTCTAGGGGGTTAGGTGAGACCCAGTACTTC. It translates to CASSSRGLGETQYF.

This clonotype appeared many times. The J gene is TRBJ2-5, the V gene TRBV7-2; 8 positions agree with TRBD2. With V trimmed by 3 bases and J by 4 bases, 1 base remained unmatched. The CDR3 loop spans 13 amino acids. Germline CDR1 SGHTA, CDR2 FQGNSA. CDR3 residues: CASSLSGRETQYF. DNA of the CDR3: TGTGCCAGCAGCTTGAGCGGGAGAGAGACCCAGTACTTC.

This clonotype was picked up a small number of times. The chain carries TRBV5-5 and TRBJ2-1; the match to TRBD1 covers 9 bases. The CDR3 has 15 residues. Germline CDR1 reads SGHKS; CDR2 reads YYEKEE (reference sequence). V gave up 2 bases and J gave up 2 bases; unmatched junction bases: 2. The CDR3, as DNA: TGTGCCAGCAGCTTAAGGACAGGGGCCTACAATGAGCAGTTCTTC. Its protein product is CASSLRTGAYNEQFF.

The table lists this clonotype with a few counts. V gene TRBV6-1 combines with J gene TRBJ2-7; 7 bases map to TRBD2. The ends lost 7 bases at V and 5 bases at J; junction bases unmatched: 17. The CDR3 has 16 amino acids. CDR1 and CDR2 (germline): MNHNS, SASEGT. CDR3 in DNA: TGTGCCAGCACCGAACACCTGGCGGGAGTTATCGACGAGCAGTACTTC. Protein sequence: CASTEHLAGVIDEQYF.

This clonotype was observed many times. The CDR3 here is CASSPTDDTLGTDTQYF. CDR3 DNA: TGTGCCAGCAGTCCTACCGACGACACTCTCGGCACAGATACGCAGTATTTT. The chain combines TRBV28 with TRBJ2-3; D unclear. V gave up 5 bases and J gave up 1 base, with 19 bases separating them. CDR1 is MDHEN and CDR2 is SYDVKM in the germline V gene. CDR3 size: 17 residues.

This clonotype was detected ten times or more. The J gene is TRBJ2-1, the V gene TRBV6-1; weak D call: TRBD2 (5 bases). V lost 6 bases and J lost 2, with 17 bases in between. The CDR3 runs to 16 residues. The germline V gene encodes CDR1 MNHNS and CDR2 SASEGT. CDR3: CASRLRLAGPYNEQFF. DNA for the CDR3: TGTGCCAGCAGGCTACGGCTGGCGGGCCCCTACAATGAGCAGTTCTTC.

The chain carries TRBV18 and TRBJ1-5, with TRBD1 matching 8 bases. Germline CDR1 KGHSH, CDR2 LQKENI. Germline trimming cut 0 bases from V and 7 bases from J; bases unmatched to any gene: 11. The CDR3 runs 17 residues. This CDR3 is CASSPPRGQGAGQPQHF. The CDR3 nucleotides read TGTGCCAGCTCACCACCGCGCGGGCAGGGGGCCGGGCAGCCCCAGCATTTT.

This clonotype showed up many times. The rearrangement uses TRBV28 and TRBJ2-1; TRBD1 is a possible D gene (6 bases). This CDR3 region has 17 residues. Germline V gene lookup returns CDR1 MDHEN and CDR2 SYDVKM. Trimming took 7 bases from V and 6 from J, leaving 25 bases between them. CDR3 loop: CASTPPGTGYLFNEQFF. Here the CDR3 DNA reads TGTGCCAGCACCCCACCCGGAACAGGGTACCTCTTCAATGAGCAGTTCTTC. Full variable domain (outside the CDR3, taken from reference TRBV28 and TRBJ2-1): DVKVTQSSRYLVKRTGEKVFLECVQDMDHENMFWYRQDPGLGLRLIYFSYDVKMKEKGDIPEGYSVSREKKERFSLILESASTNQTSMYLCASTPPGTGYLFNEQFFGPGTRLTVL.

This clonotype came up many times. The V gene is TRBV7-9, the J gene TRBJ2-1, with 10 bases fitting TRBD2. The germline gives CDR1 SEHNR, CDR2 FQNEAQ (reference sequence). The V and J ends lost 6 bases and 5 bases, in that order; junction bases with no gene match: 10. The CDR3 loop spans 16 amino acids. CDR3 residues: CASSPILAGVHNEQFF. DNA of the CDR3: TGTGCCAGCAGTCCCATTCTAGCGGGAGTCCACAATGAGCAGTTCTTC.

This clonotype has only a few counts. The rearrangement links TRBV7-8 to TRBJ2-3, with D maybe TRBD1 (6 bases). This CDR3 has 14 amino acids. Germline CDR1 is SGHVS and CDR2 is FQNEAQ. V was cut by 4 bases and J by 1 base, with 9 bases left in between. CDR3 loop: CASSYGTRTDTQYF. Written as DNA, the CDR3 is TGTGCCAGCAGCTACGGGACACGCACAGATACGCAGTATTTT.

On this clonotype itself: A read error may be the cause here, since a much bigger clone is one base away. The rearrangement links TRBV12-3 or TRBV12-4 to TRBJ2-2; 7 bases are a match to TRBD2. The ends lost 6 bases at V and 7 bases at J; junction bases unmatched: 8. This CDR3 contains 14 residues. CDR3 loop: CASRRECMGGELFF. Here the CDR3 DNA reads TGTGCCAGCAGGCGGGAGTGTATGGGCGGGGAGCTGTTTTTT.

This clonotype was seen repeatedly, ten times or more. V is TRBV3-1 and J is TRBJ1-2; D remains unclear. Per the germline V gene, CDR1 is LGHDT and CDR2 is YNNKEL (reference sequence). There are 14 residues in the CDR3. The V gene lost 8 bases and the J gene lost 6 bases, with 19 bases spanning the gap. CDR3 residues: CASLPGRILHGYTF. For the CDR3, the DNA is TGTGCCAGCTTGCCTGGACGGATCCTACATGGCTACACCTTC.

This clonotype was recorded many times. CDR3 nucleotide sequence: TGTGCCAGCAGTGAAGATGGGAGCGGCGAGCAGTACTTC. This encodes CASSEDGSGEQYF. The J gene is TRBJ2-7, the V gene TRBV6-1; the D gene is possibly TRBD2 (5 bases). The V gene's germline CDR1 is MNHNS and CDR2 SASEGT. The CDR3 is 13 amino acids. Trimming shortened V by 1 base and J by 6 bases, and 10 bases separated the two germline ends.

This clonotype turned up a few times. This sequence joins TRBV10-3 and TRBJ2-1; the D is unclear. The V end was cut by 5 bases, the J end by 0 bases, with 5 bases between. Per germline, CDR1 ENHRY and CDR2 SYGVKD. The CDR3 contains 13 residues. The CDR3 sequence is CAISFSSYNEQFF. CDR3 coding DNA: TGTGCCATCAGTTTCAGCTCCTACAATGAGCAGTTCTTC.

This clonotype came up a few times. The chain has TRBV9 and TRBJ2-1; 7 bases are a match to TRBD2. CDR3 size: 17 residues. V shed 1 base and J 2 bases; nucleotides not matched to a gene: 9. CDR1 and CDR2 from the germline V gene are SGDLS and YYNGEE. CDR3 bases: TGTGCCAGCAGCGTACAAAGACTAGCCGATACCTACAATGAGCAGTTCTTC. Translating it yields CASSVQRLADTYNEQFF.

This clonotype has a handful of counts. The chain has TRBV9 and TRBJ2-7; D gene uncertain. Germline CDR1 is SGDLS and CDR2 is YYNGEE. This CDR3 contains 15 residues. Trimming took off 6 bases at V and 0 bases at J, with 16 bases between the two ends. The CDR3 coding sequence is TGTGCCAGCAACCCACACCCCGAAGCCTCCTACGAGCAGTACTTC. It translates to CASNPHPEASYEQYF.

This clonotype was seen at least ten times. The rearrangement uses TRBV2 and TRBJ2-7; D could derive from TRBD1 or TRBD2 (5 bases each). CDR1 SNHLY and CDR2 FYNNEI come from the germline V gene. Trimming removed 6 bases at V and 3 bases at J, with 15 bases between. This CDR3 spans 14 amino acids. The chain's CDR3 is CASRRDGSSYEQYF. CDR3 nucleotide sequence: TGTGCCAGCAGACGGGACGGGTCAAGCTACGAGCAGTACTTC.

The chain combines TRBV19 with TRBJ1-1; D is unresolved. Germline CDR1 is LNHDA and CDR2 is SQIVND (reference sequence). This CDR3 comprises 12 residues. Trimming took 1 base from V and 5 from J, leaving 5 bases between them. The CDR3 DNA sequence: TGTGCCAGTAGTATAGCCGGGACTGAAGCTTTCTTT. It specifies CASSIAGTEAFF.

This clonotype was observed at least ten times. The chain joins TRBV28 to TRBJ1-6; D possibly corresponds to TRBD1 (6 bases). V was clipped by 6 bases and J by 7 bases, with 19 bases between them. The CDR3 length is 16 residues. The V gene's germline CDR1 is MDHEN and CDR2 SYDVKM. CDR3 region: CASRGASASPNSPLHF. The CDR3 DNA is TGTGCCAGCAGGGGGGCGTCGGCCTCCCCCAATTCACCCCTCCACTTT.

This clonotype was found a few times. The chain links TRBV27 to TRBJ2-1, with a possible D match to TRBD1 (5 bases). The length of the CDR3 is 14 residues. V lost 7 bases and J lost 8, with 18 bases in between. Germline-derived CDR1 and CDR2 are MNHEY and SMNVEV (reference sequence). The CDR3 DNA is TGTGCCAGCACGTGGGCAGGGTCTTGGGATGAGCAGTTCTTC. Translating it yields CASTWAGSWDEQFF.